A single sample gave rise to the 24 T cell receptor beta chains below, sequenced in a study of OX40 agonist ivuxolimab in advanced cancers. The protocol was immunoSEQ multiplex PCR, while the TCRdb copy is restricted to in-frame clones and leaves out a portion. The repertoire holds just over 60,000 clones, approximately 92% seen once, with 0.62% in the top ten. Sequenced here: CD4+ or CD8+ T cells sorted from blood, sampled in a trial of the OX40 agonist ivuxolimab. These receptors all come from an adult with an advanced solid tumor such as melanoma, head and neck, liver or kidney cancer.

This rearrangement joins TRBV25-1 to TRBJ1-5; 7 bases agree with TRBD1. Germline loops: CDR1 MGHDK, CDR2 SYGVNS. The CDR3 extends over 13 amino acids. After removal of 6 bases from V and 2 bases from J, the junction contained 1 base not matched to a gene. The CDR3 DNA reads as TGTGCCAGCAGAGGACAGGGCAATCAGCCCCAGCATTTT. Translation: CASRGQGNQPQHF. Based on the CDR3 plus reference TRBV25-1 and TRBJ1-5, the full variable domain is EADIYQTPRYLVIGTGKKITLECSQTMGHDKMYWYQQDPGMELHLIHYSYGVNSTEKGDLSSESTVSRIRTEHFPLTLESARPSHTSQYLCASRGQGNQPQHFGDGTRLSIL.

The chain combines TRBV4-2 with TRBJ2-7; 7 bases fit TRBD2. The CDR3 length is 17 residues. V trimming: 4 bases; J trimming: 0 bases; junction bases outside the gene matches: 12. Germline CDR1 is LGHNA and CDR2 is YNFKEQ. The CDR3 DNA is TGTGCCAGCAGCCCCCTTGGAGCGGGAACCAGCTCCTACGAGCAGTACTTC. This codes for CASSPLGAGTSSYEQYF.

The rearrangement links TRBV5-4 to TRBJ1-3; D gene uncertain. There are 12 residues in the CDR3. CDR1 and CDR2 from the germline V gene are SGHNT and YYREEE (reference sequence). V shed 2 bases and J shed 4 bases, with 4 bases lying between them. CDR3 loop: CASSLQGNTIYF. CDR3 DNA sequence: TGTGCCAGCAGCTTACAGGGAAACACCATATATTTT.

In its sample, this clone was seen a few times. J is TRBJ1-3 and V is TRBV6-6; D is possibly TRBD1 (5 bases). Per germline, CDR1 MNHNY and CDR2 SVGAGI (reference sequence). The ends were cut back, 2 bases at V and 2 bases at J, with 10 bases in the middle. The CDR3 runs 15 residues. CDR3: CASSYTGGTGNTIYF. As DNA, the CDR3 is TGTGCCAGCAGTTACACCGGGGGTACTGGAAACACCATATATTTT.

The genes are TRBV5-5 and TRBJ2-2; D is uncertain. The V gene's germline CDR1 is SGHKS and CDR2 YYEKEE (reference sequence). This CDR3 contains 14 residues. Trimming left V 2 bases short and J 6 bases short, with 11 bases between. The CDR3 is CASSFRPDAGELFF. CDR3 coding DNA: TGTGCCAGCAGCTTTAGGCCGGACGCCGGGGAGCTGTTTTTT.

The gene calls are TRBV6-1 and TRBJ2-7; the D is unclear. The CDR3 consists of 14 residues. V shed 7 bases and J shed 0 bases, with 13 bases lying between them. Per germline, CDR1 MNHNS and CDR2 SASEGT. The CDR3 DNA reads as TGTGCCAGCAACGAGGTATTCAGCTCCTACGAGCAGTACTTC. Protein product: CASNEVFSSYEQYF.

The genes are TRBV10-3 and TRBJ2-4, with a weak D call TRBD2 (7 bases). V lost 6 bases, J lost 0 bases, and 15 bases lay in between. The germline CDR1 and CDR2 sequences are ENHRY and SYGVKD. CDR3 length: 16 amino acids. The CDR3 sequence is CAISEGGGLAKNIQYF. CDR3 in DNA: TGTGCCATCAGCGAGGGGGGGGGACTAGCCAAAAACATTCAGTACTTC.

This rearrangement joins TRBV6-5 to TRBJ1-3; unclear D gene. In germline, CDR1 is MNHEY, CDR2 SVGAGI. This CDR3 contains 15 residues. V gave up 5 bases and J gave up 0 bases, with 11 bases separating them. The CDR3 nucleotides read TGTGCCAGCAGTCTACTGGCCGACTCTGGAAACACCATATATTTT. It is translated as CASSLLADSGNTIYF.

The chain uses TRBV6-1 and TRBJ2-7, with 13 bases identical to TRBD2. Germline lookup yields CDR1 MNHNS and CDR2 SASEGT. The CDR3 consists of 15 residues. Trimming at V came to 5 bases and at J to 4 bases, leaving 5 bases not matched to a gene. CDR3 sequence (DNA): TGTGCCAGCAGTTCCCGACTAGCGGGGGGTTACGAGCAGTACTTC. Translation: CASSSRLAGGYEQYF.

This rearrangement joins TRBV5-1 to TRBJ1-2; tentative D call: TRBD1 (5 bases). This CDR3 spans 15 amino acids. Germline-derived CDR1 and CDR2 are SGHRS and YFSETQ. V lost 3 bases and J 5 bases, leaving 17 bases between the germline ends. DNA for the CDR3: TGCGCCAGCAGCTCGGACGCCGGGGCTCGGTATGGCTACACCTTC. Translating gives CASSSDAGARYGYTF.

This chain connects TRBV6-5 to TRBJ2-1, with TRBD2 matching 13 bases. V dropped 5 bases and J dropped 7; count of bases not matched to a gene: 5. Germline V gene sequence: CDR1 MNHEY, CDR2 SVGAGI. The CDR3 runs 15 residues. The CDR3 coding sequence is TGTGCCAGCAGTCATACTAGCGGGAGGGTAAATGAGCAGTTCTTC. The encoded protein is CASSHTSGRVNEQFF.

This chain connects TRBV5-1 to TRBJ2-7, with TRBD1 identical over 9 bases. The CDR3 runs 14 residues. The trim removed 0 bases at V and 6 bases at J, leaving 4 bases unmatched. Germline CDR1 reads SGHRS; CDR2 reads YFSETQ. The CDR3 DNA follows: TGCGCCAGCAGCTTGGTGGGACAGGGCCGCGAGCAGTACTTC. This encodes CASSLVGQGREQYF.

The V call is TRBV6-6, the J call TRBJ1-5, with 7 bases fitting TRBD1. The V segment lost 6 bases and the J segment 6 bases; nucleotides outside the gene matches: 11. This CDR3 contains 15 residues. Germline lookup yields CDR1 MNHNY and CDR2 SVGAGI (reference sequence). The CDR3 protein is CASRLDRAGGQPQHF. For the CDR3, the DNA is TGTGCCAGCAGGTTAGACAGGGCTGGGGGTCAGCCCCAGCATTTT.

CDR3 amino acids: CASGADRGRETQYF. CDR3 nucleotide sequence: TGTGCCAGCGGGGCGGACAGGGGTAGGGAGACCCAGTACTTC. The rearrangement joins TRBV2 to TRBJ2-5; 9 bases match TRBD1. The CDR3 has 14 amino acids. Germline lookup yields CDR1 SNHLY and CDR2 FYNNEI. The J segment lost 5 bases and the V segment lost 8 bases, leaving 9 bases of the junction unmatched.

This chain joins TRBV7-9 and TRBJ2-3, with 7 bases fitting TRBD2. Germline trimming cut 8 bases from V and 3 bases from J; bases unmatched to any gene: 5. Germline V gene sequence: CDR1 SEHNR, CDR2 FQNEAQ (reference sequence). The length of the CDR3 is 13 residues. The CDR3 here is CASLGLETDTQYF. CDR3 in DNA: TGTGCCAGCTTAGGACTAGAGACAGATACGCAGTATTTT.

V usage is TRBV18 and J usage is TRBJ2-7, with TRBD2 matching 10 bases. The CDR3 has 16 residues. V dropped 5 bases and J dropped 0; count of bases not matched to a gene: 7. The germline V gene has CDR1 KGHSH and CDR2 LQKENI. Written as DNA, the CDR3 is TGTGCCAGCTCATCCTCGACTAGCGGGTTCTCCTACGAGCAGTACTTC. Protein: CASSSSTSGFSYEQYF.

The CDR3 sequence is CASRRDAEAFF. As DNA, the CDR3 is TGTGCCAGCAGAAGGGACGCTGAAGCTTTCTTT. The chain couples TRBV5-5 to TRBJ1-1; TRBD1 might be the D (5 bases). Trimming took 5 bases from V and 6 from J, leaving 8 bases between them. The CDR3 is 11 amino acids. Per germline, CDR1 SGHKS and CDR2 YYEKEE (reference sequence).

This clone was seen once. This chain joins TRBV18 and TRBJ1-2; TRBD1 is a possible D gene (6 bases). This CDR3 comprises 13 residues. V gave up 3 bases and J gave up 6 bases, with 11 bases separating them. Germline loops: CDR1 KGHSH, CDR2 LQKENI. The DNA for the CDR3 is TGTGCCAGCTCACCCCGGACAGACGATGGCTACACCTTC. Translation gives CASSPRTDDGYTF.

V usage is TRBV18 and J usage is TRBJ1-5; D perhaps matches TRBD1 (5 bases). There are 14 residues in the CDR3. The germline V gene has CDR1 KGHSH and CDR2 LQKENI. Deletions cut 8 bases from V and 3 bases from J, with 14 bases between. The CDR3 bases are TGTGCCAGCGATTCTGGGGGGTCCAATCAGCCCCAGCATTTT. Protein: CASDSGGSNQPQHF.

The chain carries TRBV5-1 and TRBJ1-1; D is undetermined. The germline gives CDR1 SGHRS, CDR2 YFSETQ. The CDR3 runs 18 residues. V gave up 1 base and J gave up 0 bases, with 19 bases separating them. Here the CDR3 reads CASSLSADLLTMNTEAFF. The CDR3 region has the DNA TGCGCCAGCAGCTTGTCGGCTGACCTATTGACCATGAACACTGAAGCTTTCTTT.

The chain joins TRBV6-4 to TRBJ1-1; TRBD1 agrees at 7 bases. This CDR3 region has 11 residues. CDR1 and CDR2 from the germline V gene are MRHNA and SNTAGT. V gave up 5 bases and J gave up 11 bases; unmatched junction bases: 5. This CDR3 is CASSPDRVAFF. The CDR3 DNA reads TGTGCCAGCAGTCCCGACAGGGTGGCTTTCTTT.

This chain joins TRBV7-9 and TRBJ2-3; 7 positions agree with TRBD2. The CDR3 covers 13 residues. The V gene end was trimmed by 6 bases and the J gene end by 4 bases; junction bases not matched to a gene: 4. Germline values: CDR1 SEHNR, CDR2 FQNEAQ (reference sequence). CDR3 region: CASRRLASDTQYF. For the CDR3, the DNA is TGTGCCAGCAGAAGACTAGCATCAGATACGCAGTATTTT.

This clone occurred once. The rearrangement links TRBV6-5 to TRBJ2-1, with D tentatively TRBD2 (5 bases). The CDR3 has 16 residues. The germline V gene has CDR1 MNHEY and CDR2 SVGAGI. V lost 2 bases to trimming and J lost 6 bases, with 17 bases between them. CDR3 nucleotide sequence: TGTGCCAGCAGTTACGATTATAGCCCGGGGTCCAATGAGCAGTTCTTC. It specifies CASSYDYSPGSNEQFF.

The chain combines TRBV14 with TRBJ2-7; 8 nucleotides align to TRBD2. The junction had 11 bases not matched to a gene; V was cut back by 6 bases and J by 4 bases. The germline V gene encodes CDR1 SGHDN and CDR2 FVKESK. This CDR3 is built from 15 residues. The CDR3: CASSHPTAGVYEQYF. The CDR3 DNA reads TGTGCCAGCAGTCATCCCACAGCGGGAGTGTACGAGCAGTACTTC.